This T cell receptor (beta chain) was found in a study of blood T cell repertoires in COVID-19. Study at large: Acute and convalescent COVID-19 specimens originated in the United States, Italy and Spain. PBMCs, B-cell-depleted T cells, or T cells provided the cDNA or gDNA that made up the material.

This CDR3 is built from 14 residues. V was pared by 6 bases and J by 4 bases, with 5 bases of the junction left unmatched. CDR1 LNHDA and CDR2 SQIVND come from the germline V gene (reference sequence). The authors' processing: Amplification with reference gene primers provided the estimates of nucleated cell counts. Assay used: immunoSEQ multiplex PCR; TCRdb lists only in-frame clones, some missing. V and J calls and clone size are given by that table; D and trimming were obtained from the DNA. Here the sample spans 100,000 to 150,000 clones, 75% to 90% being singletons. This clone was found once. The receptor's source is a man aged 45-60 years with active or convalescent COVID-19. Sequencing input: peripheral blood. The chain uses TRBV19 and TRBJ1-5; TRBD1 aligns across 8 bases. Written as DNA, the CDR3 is TGTGCCAGTAGAACGACAGGGGAGAATCAGCCCCAGCATTTT. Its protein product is CASRTTGENQPQHF.